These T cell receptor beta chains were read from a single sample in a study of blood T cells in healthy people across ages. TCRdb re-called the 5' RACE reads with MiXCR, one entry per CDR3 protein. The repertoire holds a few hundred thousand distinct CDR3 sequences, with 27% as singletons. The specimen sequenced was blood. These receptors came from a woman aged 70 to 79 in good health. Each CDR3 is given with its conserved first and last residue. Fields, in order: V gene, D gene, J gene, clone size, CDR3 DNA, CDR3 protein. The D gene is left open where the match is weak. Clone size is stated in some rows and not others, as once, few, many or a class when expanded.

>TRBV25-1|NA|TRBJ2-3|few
TGTGCCACCTCCCAACGCACAGATACGCAGTATTTT
CATSQRTDTQYF
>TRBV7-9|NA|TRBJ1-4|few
TGTGCCAGCAGCGTATACAGGGACTCTAATGGAAAACTGTTTTTT
CASSVYRDSNGKLFF
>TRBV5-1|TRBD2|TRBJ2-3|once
TGCGCCAGCAGCACTATGACTAGCGGAGGGTCCACAGATACGCAGTATTTT
CASSTMTSGGSTDTQYF
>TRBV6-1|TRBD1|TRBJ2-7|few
TGTGCCAGCAGGGACCGGGACAGGGTTTCCGAGCAGTACTTC
CASRDRDRVSEQYF
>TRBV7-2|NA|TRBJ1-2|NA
TGTGCCAGCAGACCCAGGGACTTCTATGGCTACACCTTC
CASRPRDFYGYTF
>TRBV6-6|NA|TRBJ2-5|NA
TGTGCGGCCAGGGGGGTGGGAGAGACCCAGTACTTC
CAARGVGETQYF
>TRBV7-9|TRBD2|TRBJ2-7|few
TGTGCCAGCAGCCCGGCTTGGCTAGCGGTCTCCTACGAGCAGTACTTC
CASSPAWLAVSYEQYF
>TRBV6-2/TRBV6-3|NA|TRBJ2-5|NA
TGTGCCAGCAGTTGGCCTCGGGGAGAGACCCAGTACTTC
CASSWPRGETQYF
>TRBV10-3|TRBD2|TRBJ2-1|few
TGTGCCATCGGTGACGGCGGGGGAATCTACAATGAGCAGTTCTTC
CAIGDGGGIYNEQFF
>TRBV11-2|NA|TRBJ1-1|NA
TGTGCCAGCACTGGGACATTCATGAACACTGAAGCTTCCTTT
CASTGTFMNTEASF
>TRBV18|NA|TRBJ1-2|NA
TGTGCCAGCTCACCCCCATTTAGGACCGGCGGCGCGGGCTACACCTTC
CASSPPFRTGGAGYTF
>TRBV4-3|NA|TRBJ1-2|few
TGCGCCAGCAGCCAGGACCCACAAGGCGTAAGGTCATATGGCTACACCTTC
CASSQDPQGVRSYGYTF
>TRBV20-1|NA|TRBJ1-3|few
TGCAGTGCTCTACCAGGGGCCTCTGGAAACACCATATATTTT
CSALPGASGNTIYF
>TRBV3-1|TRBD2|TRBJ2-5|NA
TGTGCCAGCAGCCAACCGACTAGCGGGGGCCAAGAGACCCAGTACTTC
CASSQPTSGGQETQYF
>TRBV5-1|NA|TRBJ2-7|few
TGCGCCAGCAGCTTATCGTGCCGCAGCTCCTACGAGCAGTACTTC
CASSLSCRSSYEQYF
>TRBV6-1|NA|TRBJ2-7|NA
TGTGCCAGCAGTGCTAAACCGGGCCCCTTGAGGGAGCAGTACTTC
CASSAKPGPLREQYF
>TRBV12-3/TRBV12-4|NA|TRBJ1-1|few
TGTGCCAGCAGCAAGAGGGGAGCTTTCTTT
CASSKRGAFF
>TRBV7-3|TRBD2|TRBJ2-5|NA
TGTGCCAGTAGCTTAACGACTAGCAGGAGGAGGGAGACCCAGTACTTC
CASSLTTSRRRETQYF
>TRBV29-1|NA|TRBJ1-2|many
TGCAGCGCCCAGGACACGAACCCTCGAGGCTACACCTTC
CSAQDTNPRGYTF
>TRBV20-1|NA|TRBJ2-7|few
TGCAGTGCTAGAGCTCCGGCGAGTAGGTCTTACGAGCAGTACTTC
CSARAPASRSYEQYF
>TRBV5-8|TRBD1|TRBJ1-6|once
TGTGCCAGCAGTTTCCTCATGGGACAGGGTGGTAATTCACCCCTCCACTTT
CASSFLMGQGGNSPLHF